Listed below are T cell receptor beta chains from one sample, sequenced in a study of cytomegalovirus exposure and HLA in healthy donors. Libraries were prepared by immunoSEQ multiplex PCR; TCRdb keeps only in-frame clonotypes and omits some of them. The table lists more than 150,000 clones, 70% to 80% of them singletons. Sequenced input: PBMCs. Receptors originate from a man younger than 35 in good health and CMV-seronegative. Both conserved end residues are part of each CDR3. A D gene is named only where the DNA matches it firmly. Clone size is shown for a subset of rows, as once, few, many or a class of expanded clone.

D: .
J: TRBJ1-1
size: few
V: TRBV6-1
DNA: TGTGCCAGCAGTGGGGCAGGCCAGGGCACTGAAGCTTTCTTT
CDR3: CASSGAGQGTEAFF

D: .
J: TRBJ2-7
size: few
V: TRBV27
DNA: TGTTCCATCCCTAGCATACAACCCAACTACGAGCAGTACTTC
CDR3: CSIPSIQPNYEQYF

D: .
J: TRBJ2-2
size: .
V: TRBV10-1
DNA: TGCGCCAGCAGTGAGTCGCGGGGTGGGACCGGGGAGCTGTTTTTT
CDR3: CASSESRGGTGELFF

D: .
J: TRBJ1-1
size: .
V: TRBV5-1
DNA: TGCGCCAGCATGAGGGAAGGAGGGGCAAACACTGAAGCTTTCTTT
CDR3: CASMREGGANTEAFF

D: .
J: TRBJ2-7
size: .
V: TRBV27
DNA: TGTGCCAGCAGTTTATCTGGGTGGGGCGCCTACGAGCAGTACTTC
CDR3: CASSLSGWGAYEQYF

D: .
J: TRBJ1-5
size: .
V: TRBV5-5
DNA: TGTGCCAGCAGCTTCCGGGCAGGGGGCAATCAGCCCCAGCATTTT
CDR3: CASSFRAGGNQPQHF

D: TRBD1
J: TRBJ1-2
size: few
V: TRBV7-3
DNA: TGTGCCAGCAGCCCCGGGACAGGGGTCCCTTATGGCTACACCTTC
CDR3: CASSPGTGVPYGYTF

D: .
J: TRBJ2-7
size: .
V: TRBV28
DNA: TGTGCCAGCAGTTCGTCAGTTCTCCCCTGGGCAGAGAAAACCTACGAGCAGTACTTC
CDR3: CASSSSVLPWAEKTYEQYF

D: TRBD1
J: TRBJ1-4
size: .
V: TRBV7-9
DNA: TGTGCCAGCAGCTTAGCTCGGAGGGGACAGGAAAAACTGTTTTTT
CDR3: CASSLARRGQEKLFF

D: .
J: TRBJ1-1
size: .
V: TRBV6-5
DNA: TGTGCCAGCAGTCCCACAGGGCGCACTGAAGCTTTCTTT
CDR3: CASSPTGRTEAFF

D: TRBD1
J: TRBJ1-2
size: once
V: TRBV7-2
DNA: TGTGCCAGCAGCCCCAATCGAGACAGGGGCCGCACCTTC
CDR3: CASSPNRDRGRTF

D: .
J: TRBJ2-1
size: once
V: TRBV5-6
DNA: TGTGCCAGCAGCTTGGAACGGAATGAGCAGTTCTTC
CDR3: CASSLERNEQFF

D: TRBD2
J: TRBJ2-1
size: .
V: TRBV30
DNA: TGTGCCTGGCTGCTAGCGGGAGGTCACAATGAGCAGTTCTTC
CDR3: CAWLLAGGHNEQFF

D: TRBD1
J: TRBJ1-5
size: .
V: TRBV28
DNA: TGTGCCAGCAAAGGGGGCGAATATAGCAATCAGCCCCAGCATTTT
CDR3: CASKGGEYSNQPQHF

D: TRBD1
J: TRBJ1-2
size: once
V: TRBV5-4
DNA: TGTGCCAGCAGCGTACCAAATACAGGGGGCAATTATGGCTACACCTTC
CDR3: CASSVPNTGGNYGYTF

D: TRBD1
J: TRBJ1-3
size: .
V: TRBV6-1
DNA: TGTGCCAGCAGTGCCCCCGTTGGACAGGGTACTCCTGGAAACACCATATATTTT
CDR3: CASSAPVGQGTPGNTIYF

D: TRBD2
J: TRBJ2-5
size: .
V: TRBV7-2
DNA: TGTGCCAGCAGCTTAGGCTATACTAGCGGGGGTGAGCAAGAGACCCAGTACTTC
CDR3: CASSLGYTSGGEQETQYF

D: .
J: TRBJ2-3
size: .
V: TRBV27
DNA: TGTGCCAGCATTCTGGATACGCAGTATTTT
CDR3: CASILDTQYF

D: .
J: TRBJ2-7
size: .
V: TRBV28
DNA: TGTGCCAGCAGCCCCGGGACTCTTACCTACGAGCAGTACTTC
CDR3: CASSPGTLTYEQYF

D: .
J: TRBJ1-1
size: .
V: TRBV9
DNA: TGTGCCAGCAGCGTAGCTACCCAGGGATCGAACACTGAAGCTTTCTTT
CDR3: CASSVATQGSNTEAFF

D: TRBD1
J: TRBJ1-1
size: .
V: TRBV30
DNA: TGTGCCTGGAGTGCCACAGGGGGCTTATTACTTATGAACACTGAAGCTTTCTTT
CDR3: CAWSATGGLLLMNTEAFF

D: .
J: TRBJ2-2
size: .
V: TRBV10-1
DNA: TGCGCCACCCGGGAGTCGAACACCGGGGAGCTGTTTTTT
CDR3: CATRESNTGELFF

D: .
J: TRBJ2-2
size: .
V: TRBV5-1
DNA: TGCGCCAGCAGGGACAGTACCACCGGGGAGCTGTTTTTT
CDR3: CASRDSTTGELFF

D: TRBD1
J: TRBJ2-7
size: .
V: TRBV29-1
DNA: TGCAGCGTGGGACAGTACGAGCAGTACTTC
CDR3: CSVGQYEQYF

D: TRBD2
J: TRBJ2-7
size: .
V: TRBV6-1
DNA: TGTGCCAGCAGTCTTAGCGGGCACCCAGCCTACGAGCAGTACTTC
CDR3: CASSLSGHPAYEQYF

D: TRBD2
J: TRBJ2-3
size: .
V: TRBV27
DNA: TGTGCCAGCAGTGCTACTAGCGGGAGAAATCTAGGTGCAGATACGCAGTATTTT
CDR3: CASSATSGRNLGADTQYF

D: TRBD1
J: TRBJ2-5
size: .
V: TRBV2
DNA: TGTGCCAGCAGAGTACAGCAGGGGGCCTTGGAGACCCAGTACTTC
CDR3: CASRVQQGALETQYF

D: TRBD2
J: TRBJ2-5
size: few
V: TRBV29-1
DNA: TGCGCTAGCGGGGCCCGCCTTCGAGAGACCCAGTACTTC
CDR3: CASGARLRETQYF

D: TRBD1
J: TRBJ1-1
size: .
V: TRBV10-3
DNA: TGTGCCATCAGTTGGACAGGTCAGAACACTGAAGCTTTCTTT
CDR3: CAISWTGQNTEAFF

D: TRBD1
J: TRBJ1-6
size: .
V: TRBV27
DNA: TGTGCCAGCAGCCTCGGGACAGGGGGTAACTCCTATAATTCGCCCCTCCACTTT
CDR3: CASSLGTGGNSYNSPLHF

D: .
J: TRBJ1-5
size: .
V: TRBV5-1
DNA: TGCGCCGAGCCCTTCCGCAGCAATCAGCCCCAGCATTTT
CDR3: CAEPFRSNQPQHF

D: TRBD2
J: TRBJ2-5
size: few
V: TRBV6-6
DNA: TGTGCCAGCAGTTACGGGACTAGCGGGGTCCGGGGGGCCCAGTACTTC
CDR3: CASSYGTSGVRGAQYF

D: .
J: TRBJ2-7
size: .
V: TRBV2
DNA: TGTGCCAGCAGTGAAGAGACAGGCTACGAGCAGTACTTC
CDR3: CASSEETGYEQYF

D: TRBD1
J: TRBJ1-5
size: .
V: TRBV2
DNA: TGTGCCAGCAGTGGGAGGACAGGGCGTCGGAATCAGCCCCAGCATTTT
CDR3: CASSGRTGRRNQPQHF

D: .
J: TRBJ1-1
size: .
V: TRBV9
DNA: TGTGCCAGCAGCGTAGGAGGGAATGAAGCTTTCTTT
CDR3: CASSVGGNEAFF

D: TRBD2
J: TRBJ2-7
size: .
V: TRBV4-2
DNA: TGTGCCAGCAGCCTTAGTTTTGCTAGCGGGGTTACCGAGCAGTACTTC
CDR3: CASSLSFASGVTEQYF

D: .
J: TRBJ2-2
size: .
V: TRBV10-1
DNA: TGCGCCAGCAGCTTACAACTAGTCTTTCCCGGGGAGCTGTTTTTT
CDR3: CASSLQLVFPGELFF

D: TRBD1
J: TRBJ2-1
size: once
V: TRBV27
DNA: TGTGCCAGCAGTTATACCGGGACAGGGTGGAATGAGCAGTTCTTC
CDR3: CASSYTGTGWNEQFF

D: TRBD2
J: TRBJ2-2
size: .
V: TRBV7-9
DNA: TGTGCCAGCAGCTTCCGGACTAGCGGGAGGATTACCGGGGAGCTGTTTTTT
CDR3: CASSFRTSGRITGELFF

D: .
J: TRBJ1-2
size: .
V: TRBV7-3
DNA: TGTGCCCGTTGTGGCTACACCTTC
CDR3: CARCGYTF

D: .
J: TRBJ1-1
size: .
V: TRBV30
DNA: TGTGCCTGGAGAGTGACGGGAAGCGCGGCTTTCTTT
CDR3: CAWRVTGSAAFF

D: .
J: TRBJ2-1
size: few
V: TRBV15
DNA: TGTGCCACCAGCAGAGAACAGCCAACCTACAATGAGCAGTTCTTC
CDR3: CATSREQPTYNEQFF